This T cell receptor beta chain was captured in a study of CD8+ T cells in alopecia areata. Regarding the study as a whole: In scalp and blood, many expanded lesional clones persisted during tofacitinib.

Treatment described: oral pan-JAK inhibitor, 5-10 mg twice daily. This CDR3 region has 16 residues. Reverse transcription of extracted RNA yielded cDNA, which provided the sequencing template. Some clones are missing from TCRdb's copy, which holds only in-frame ones; the method was immunoSEQ multiplex PCR. The table has 100,000 or so clones, just under 60% seen once. This clone occurred a few times. Its antigen is not known. This chain joins TRBV1 and TRBJ2-5; the table gives TRBD2 as D, unverified against the DNA. TRBV1 is shown as a pseudogene. The source was CD8+ T cells sorted from blood, collected at approximately week 55, from a patient treated with tofacitinib. The receptor was derived from a human donor with alopecia areata. As DNA, the CDR3 is TGCACCAGCAGCCAAGATCTGAGCGGACGGCAAGAGACCCAGTACTTC. It translates to CTSSQDLSGRQETQYF.